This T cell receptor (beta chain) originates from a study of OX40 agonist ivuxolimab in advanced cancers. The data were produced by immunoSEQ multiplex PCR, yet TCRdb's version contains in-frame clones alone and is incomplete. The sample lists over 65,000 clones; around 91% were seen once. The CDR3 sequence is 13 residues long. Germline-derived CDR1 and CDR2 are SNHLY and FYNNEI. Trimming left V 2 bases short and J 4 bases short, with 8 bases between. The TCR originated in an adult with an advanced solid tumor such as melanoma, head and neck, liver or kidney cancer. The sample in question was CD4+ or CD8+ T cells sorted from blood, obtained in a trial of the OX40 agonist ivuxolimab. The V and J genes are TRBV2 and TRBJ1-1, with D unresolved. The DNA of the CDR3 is TGTGCCAGCAGTGAAAGATTTACCACTGAAGCTTTCTTT. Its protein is CASSERFTTEAFF.